The rows below give T cell receptor beta chains drawn from one sample of a study of T cell responses to AZD1222 COVID-19 vaccine. Profiling relied on immunoSEQ multiplex PCR, and the TCRdb table lists in-frame clones only, not all of them. The sample includes about 140,000 clones, approximately 94% seen only once; the top ten take over 7.5%. The source was peripheral blood, collected on day 0 of AZD1222 vaccination. The receptor source for this set is an adult in good health. Each CDR3 is given with its conserved first and last residue. The D gene is left open where the match is weak. A clone size is listed for some rows: how often the clone was seen (once, few, many), or a class if it is expanded.

>-|TRBV5-1|TRBJ2-3|-
TGCGCCAGCAGCTCGACCGCTTTACAGGGGACTTCCTCCACAGATACGCAGTATTTT
CASSSTALQGTSSTDTQYF
>-|TRBV6-4|TRBJ1-2|-
TGTGCCAGCAGAGGGCCCACAGCAGGTGGCTACACCTTC
CASRGPTAGGYTF
>-|TRBV28|TRBJ1-2|TRBD1
TGTGCCAGCAGGCCACAGGGGGCGGACTATGGCTACACCTTC
CASRPQGADYGYTF
>-|TRBV7-8|TRBJ1-1|-
TGTGCCAGCAGCTTCGCGATGGGGCTGAGCACTGAAGCTTTCTTT
CASSFAMGLSTEAFF
>-|TRBV4-2|TRBJ1-5|-
TGTGCCAGCAGCCAAGAGGGGACACTTAGCAATCAGCCCCAGCATTTT
CASSQEGTLSNQPQHF
>-|TRBV5-1|TRBJ2-3|-
TGCGCCAGCAGCTCCGGGACAAACACAGATACGCAGTATTTT
CASSSGTNTDTQYF
>-|TRBV5-5|TRBJ1-1|-
TGTGCCAGCAGCTTGGGGGTGGAACTTGAAGCTTTCTTT
CASSLGVELEAFF
>-|TRBV12-3/TRBV12-4|TRBJ1-1|-
TGTGCCAGCAGTTTAGGTGGGGGGCTTGAAGCTTTCTTT
CASSLGGGLEAFF
>-|TRBV5-4|TRBJ2-7|-
TGTGCCAGCAGCTCATCATTGACGGCGAGCTCCTACGAGCAGTACTTC
CASSSSLTASSYEQYF
>-|TRBV21-1|TRBJ1-6|-
TGTGCCAGCAGCAAAGAGGGGTCCCATTCAGACGACTACGAAGGACCAGAAACCCATTCACCCCTCCACTTT
CASSKEGSHSDDYEGPETHSPLHF
>-|TRBV19|TRBJ2-1|TRBD1
TGTGCCAGTAGCCAAACTACAGGGGTTGAGGGTAATGAGCAGTTCTTC
CASSQTTGVEGNEQFF
>-|TRBV5-5|TRBJ1-2|TRBD1
TGTGCCAGCAGCTGGACAGGGGGCGGCTACACCTTC
CASSWTGGGYTF
>-|TRBV19|TRBJ1-6|-
TGTGCCAGTAGTACACCAGCTACCCTCCACTTT
CASSTPATLHF
>-|TRBV7-3|TRBJ1-2|TRBD1
TGTGCCAGCAGCTTAGCAGGGGGCTATGGCTACACCTTC
CASSLAGGYGYTF
>few|TRBV11-3|TRBJ1-6|-
TGTGCCAGCAGCTCGGGATGGAATTCACCCCTCCACTTT
CASSSGWNSPLHF
>-|TRBV6-2/TRBV6-3|TRBJ2-1|TRBD1
TGTGCCAGCAGTTCTGACAGGGTACTTTACAATGAGCAGTTCTTC
CASSSDRVLYNEQFF
>-|TRBV29-1|TRBJ1-1|-
TGCAGCGTTGTACGTCAAAATTGGGATAACACTGAAGCTTTCTTT
CSVVRQNWDNTEAFF
>-|TRBV30|TRBJ1-6|-
TGTGCCTGGAGTCTCACAGCCAGGGGACCCCTCCACTTT
CAWSLTARGPLHF
>few|TRBV15|TRBJ2-1|TRBD1
TGTGCCACCAGCTTCTCCGGGACAGGGGGGTATGAGCAGTTCTTC
CATSFSGTGGYEQFF
>-|TRBV7-2|TRBJ2-3|-
TGTGCCAGCAGCCGGCAAAGGGACACAGATACGCAGTATTTT
CASSRQRDTDTQYF
>-|TRBV30|TRBJ1-3|-
TGTGCCTGGAGTTTGGGAGCGAGCTCTGGAAACACCATATATTTT
CAWSLGASSGNTIYF
>-|TRBV5-6|TRBJ2-5|TRBD1
TGTGCCAGCAGCTTGCTTCCCACAGGGGGCCAAGAGACCCAGTACTTC
CASSLLPTGGQETQYF
>-|TRBV6-1|TRBJ2-7|-
TGTGCCAGCAGTGACTACGAGCAGTACTTC
CASSDYEQYF
>-|TRBV18|TRBJ1-4|-
TGTGCCAGCTCATACGCGGAAGCTAATGAAAAACTGTTTTTT
CASSYAEANEKLFF
>once|TRBV28|TRBJ2-1|-
TGTGCCAGCAGTTTAGGGGTCAGCTCCTACAATGAGCAGTTCTTC
CASSLGVSSYNEQFF
>-|TRBV29-1|TRBJ1-2|-
TGCAGCGTTGAAGCCCCGGACAGATCTAACTATGGCTACACCTTC
CSVEAPDRSNYGYTF
>once|TRBV6-5|TRBJ1-4|-
TGTGCCAGCAGTTCGATGACAACACTGGGAGAAAAACTGTTTTTT
CASSSMTTLGEKLFF
>-|TRBV7-2|TRBJ1-6|-
TGTGCCAGCAGCCTCATCCCCGGTGCTAATAATTCACCCCTCCACTTT
CASSLIPGANNSPLHF